The 28 T cell receptor beta chains below come from one sample, sequenced in a study of neurological immune-mediated disorders. Each CDR3 protein gets one entry after TCRdb re-called the 5' RACE reads with MiXCR. The table has 120,000 or so distinct CDR3 sequences, about 3.4% seen once; the top ten hold roughly 1.3%. The sample comprised PBMCs. Source of these receptors: a woman in her 30s with multiple sclerosis.

In its sample, this clonotype was seen many times. The chain combines TRBV5-1 with TRBJ1-5; D is uncertain. The CDR3 loop spans 15 amino acids. Trimming shortened V by 1 base and J by 2 bases, and 10 bases separated the two germline ends. Germline CDR1 reads SGHRS; CDR2 reads YFSETQ. In nucleotides, the CDR3 is TGCGCCAGCAGCTTGTCGGGGAAGGGCAATCAGCCCCAGCATTTT. Its translation: CASSLSGKGNQPQHF. The variable domain in full, with the rest retrieved from reference TRBV5-1 and TRBJ1-5, is KAGVTQTPRYLIKTRGQQVTLSCSPISGHRSVSWYQQTPGQGLQFLFEYFSETQRNKGNFPGRFSGRQFSNSRSEMNVSTLELGDSALYLCASSLSGKGNQPQHFGDGTRLSIL.

As concerns this clonotype: A much larger clone is a single base away; this may be a read error. The rearrangement uses TRBV5-4 and TRBJ1-4, with unresolved D. The CDR3 loop spans 13 amino acids. The V end lost 6 bases, the J end lost 8 bases, and 14 bases lay between the germline ends. Germline V lookup: CDR1 SGHNT, CDR2 YYREEE (reference sequence). The CDR3 loop is CASNAGLGEKLFF. Here the CDR3 DNA reads TGTGCCAGCAACGCGGGTCTAGGAGAAAAACTGTTTTTT.

This clonotype occurred many times. The gene calls are TRBV9 and TRBJ2-3; D uncertain. CDR1 and CDR2 (germline): SGDLS, YYNGEE. V lost 4 bases, J lost 2 bases, and 8 bases lay in between. The length of the CDR3 is 13 residues. CDR3: CASSSSFTDTQYF. The CDR3 coding sequence is TGTGCCAGCAGCTCCTCTTTCACAGATACGCAGTATTTT.

This clonotype has at least ten counts. The chain carries TRBV19 and TRBJ2-6; 7 bases are a match to TRBD1. The CDR3 has 16 amino acids. The germline V gene has CDR1 LNHDA and CDR2 SQIVND (reference sequence). The junction had 2 bases not matched to a gene; V was cut back by 3 bases and J by 0 bases. Here the CDR3 DNA reads TGTGCCAGTAGTATTTCAGGGGGCTCTGGGGCCAACGTCCTGACTTTC. It is translated as CASSISGGSGANVLTF.

Many counts were recorded for this clonotype. The rearrangement joins TRBV5-1 to TRBJ1-1; possible D gene TRBD1, 5 bases. CDR3 length: 14 amino acids. V was pared by 4 bases and J by 4 bases, with 14 bases between. Germline-derived CDR1 and CDR2 are SGHRS and YFSETQ. In DNA form, the CDR3 reads TGCGCCAGCAGCCCCCCGGGGACTAGCACTGAAGCTTTCTTT. Its protein product is CASSPPGTSTEAFF.

This clonotype was observed many times. This sequence joins TRBV27 and TRBJ1-5, with a tentative D call TRBD1 (5 bases). From germline, CDR1 is MNHEY and CDR2 SMNVEV (reference sequence). This CDR3 region has 14 residues. With 7 bases removed from V and 9 bases from J, the gap between germline ends came to 19 bases. CDR3 loop: CASKKDKISRPQHF. CDR3 DNA sequence: TGTGCCAGCAAAAAGGACAAGATAAGTCGGCCCCAGCATTTT.

Ten or more counts support this clonotype. V is TRBV12-3 or TRBV12-4 and J is TRBJ1-1, with TRBD1 matching over 8 bases. CDR3 size: 12 residues. The V gene end was trimmed by 7 bases and the J gene end by 6 bases; junction bases not matched to a gene: 4. CDR3 nucleotide sequence: TGTGCCAGCACCCCACAGGGGGCTGAAGCTTTCTTT. Protein: CASTPQGAEAFF.

This clonotype was counted at least ten times. The chain couples TRBV7-2 to TRBJ2-4, with D possibly matching TRBD1 (6 bases). CDR1 SGHTA and CDR2 FQGNSA come from the germline V gene. This CDR3 region has 20 residues. V lost 0 bases, J lost 3 bases, and 24 bases lay in between. Here the CDR3 reads CASSLARAGMQGSLKNIQYF. As DNA, the CDR3 is TGTGCCAGCAGCTTAGCGCGGGCAGGGATGCAGGGGTCCCTCAAAAACATTCAGTACTTC.

This clonotype was recorded at least ten times. The chain employs TRBV20-1 and TRBJ1-1, with TRBD1 matching over 8 bases. The V segment lost 4 bases and the J segment 6 bases; nucleotides outside the gene matches: 16. Per germline, CDR1 DFQATT and CDR2 SNEGSKA (reference sequence). The CDR3 loop spans 16 amino acids. The CDR3 DNA is TGCAGTGCTACCAGACAGGGGACGAGGAGATTCGCTGAAGCTTTCTTT. Protein product: CSATRQGTRRFAEAFF.

This clonotype came up many times. The chain uses TRBV20-1 and TRBJ2-7; D is ambiguous. Germline assignment: CDR1 DFQATT and CDR2 SNEGSKA (reference sequence). The CDR3 consists of 14 residues. With 3 bases removed from V and 0 bases from J, the gap between germline ends came to 12 bases. As DNA, the CDR3 is TGCAGTGCTAGGGCCCCCGGGTCCTCCTACGAGCAGTACTTC. Its translation: CSARAPGSSYEQYF.

This clonotype was seen at least ten times. The V call is TRBV6-2 or TRBV6-3, the J call TRBJ2-7; D may be TRBD1 (6 bases). The germline V gene encodes CDR1 MNHEY and CDR2 SVGEGT. V lost 2 bases, J lost 3 bases, and 8 bases lay in between. The CDR3 contains 13 residues. CDR3 bases: TGTGCCAGCAGTTACACAGGGTACTACGAGCAGTACTTC. The encoded protein is CASSYTGYYEQYF.

The chain recombines TRBV12-3 or TRBV12-4 with TRBJ1-1; no clear D gene. CDR3 length: 14 residues. V gave up 3 bases and J gave up 1 base, with 9 bases separating them. CDR3 bases: TGTGCCAGCAGTTTTTCGGGAACGAACACTGAAGCTTTCTTT. Its translation is CASSFSGTNTEAFF.

The table lists this clonotype with many counts. The gene calls are TRBV5-6 and TRBJ2-7; 10 positions agree with TRBD1. The length of the CDR3 is 15 residues. J gave up 2 bases and V 3 bases, and 5 bases lay outside the gene matches. Germline-derived CDR1 and CDR2 are SGHDT and YYEEEE. CDR3 region: CASSYGTGEAYEQYF. For the CDR3, the DNA is TGTGCCAGCAGCTACGGGACAGGGGAAGCCTACGAGCAGTACTTC.

This clonotype was detected many times. V is TRBV6-5 and J is TRBJ2-5, with D uncertain. With 5 bases removed from V and 4 bases from J, the gap between germline ends came to 11 bases. The germline V gene has CDR1 MNHEY and CDR2 SVGAGI. The CDR3 totals 13 residues. For the CDR3, the DNA is TGTGCCAGCAGTACTTCCGGTTCAGAGACCCAGTACTTC. Protein sequence: CASSTSGSETQYF.

As concerns this clonotype: With a much larger clone just one base away, this may be a read error. The V gene is TRBV20-1, the J gene TRBJ2-5; 8 nucleotides line up with TRBD2. The CDR3 loop spans 14 amino acids. The ends lost 4 bases at V and 5 bases at J; junction bases unmatched: 9. CDR1 and CDR2 (germline): DFQATT, SNEGSKA (reference sequence). The CDR3 here is CSAIGGGPSETQYF. In nucleotides, the CDR3 is TGCAGTGCTATAGGCGGGGGGCCCTCGGAGACCCAGTACTTC.

This clonotype was counted ten times or more. This chain uses TRBV29-1 with TRBJ2-7; 9 positions match TRBD1. Trimming removed 6 bases from V and 4 bases from J; junction bases left unmatched: 10. Per the germline V gene, CDR1 is SQVTM and CDR2 is ANQGSEA. There are 14 residues in the CDR3. This CDR3 reads CSVELGTGLYEQYF. In DNA, the CDR3 is TGCAGCGTAGAACTTGGGACAGGGTTGTACGAGCAGTACTTC.

At least ten counts were recorded for this clonotype. This sequence joins TRBV7-2 and TRBJ2-7; 9 positions match TRBD2. The CDR3 extends over 17 amino acids. The V gene end was trimmed by 3 bases and the J gene end by 0 bases; junction bases not matched to a gene: 9. Per the germline V gene, CDR1 is SGHTA and CDR2 is FQGNSA. The CDR3 DNA reads TGTGCCAGCAGCTTCCCTCAGCGGGGGGTCAACTCCTACGAGCAGTACTTC. It is translated as CASSFPQRGVNSYEQYF.

The CDR3 nucleotides read TGTGCCAGCAGGGCTCCGGGACAGGGGGCGCATGAGCAGTTCTTC. Its protein is CASRAPGQGAHEQFF. V usage is TRBV7-2 and J usage is TRBJ2-1; 12 positions match TRBD1. CDR1 SGHTA and CDR2 FQGNSA come from the germline V gene. This CDR3 has 15 residues. The V segment lost 6 bases and the J segment 8 bases; nucleotides outside the gene matches: 8.

This clonotype was seen a few times. The chain has TRBV6-2 or TRBV6-3 and TRBJ1-5, with D hard to call. Germline loops: CDR1 MNHEY, CDR2 SVGEGT. Trimming cost V 0 bases and J 4 bases, with 4 bases left between them. CDR3 length: 13 amino acids. CDR3 in DNA: TGTGCCAGCAGTTACTCCGAGAATCAGCCCCAGCATTTT. It translates to CASSYSENQPQHF.

The chain is built from TRBV20-1 and TRBJ1-5; D perhaps matches TRBD1 (6 bases). Looked up from germline, CDR1 is DFQATT and CDR2 is SNEGSKA (reference sequence). V was trimmed by 1 base and J by 0 bases, leaving 22 bases between them. The CDR3 is made up of 19 amino acids. CDR3 in DNA: TGCAGTGCTAGAGTAGCAGGTCTCGGGGGCCGTAATAGCAATCAGCCCCAGCATTTT. The encoded protein is CSARVAGLGGRNSNQPQHF.

This clonotype was observed at least ten times. This chain links TRBV6-4 with TRBJ2-7, with D perhaps TRBD1 or TRBD2 (6 bases each). Per germline, CDR1 MRHNA and CDR2 SNTAGT. V shed 7 bases and J shed 2 bases, with 15 bases lying between them. CDR3 size: 14 residues. DNA for the CDR3: TGTGCCAGCACCGTCGGGGGCAGGACCTACGAGCAGTACTTC. Protein product: CASTVGGRTYEQYF.

At least ten counts were recorded for this clonotype. The V and J genes are TRBV20-1 and TRBJ2-7; 13 positions match TRBD2. Unmatched junction bases numbered 21, after V lost 6 bases and J lost 4 bases. This CDR3 region has 19 residues. The germline V gene has CDR1 DFQATT and CDR2 SNEGSKA (reference sequence). CDR3 sequence reads: CSARQPNLRTSGRSYEQYF. DNA of the CDR3: TGCAGTGCCAGACAGCCGAATCTTCGGACTAGCGGGAGATCTTACGAGCAGTACTTC.

This clonotype was seen many times. V and J are TRBV12-3 or TRBV12-4 and TRBJ2-5; tentatively, D is TRBD1 or TRBD2 (5 bases each). Trimming took 5 bases from V and 5 from J, leaving 12 bases between them. The CDR3 runs to 13 residues. The CDR3 DNA reads TGTGCCAGCAGTCTCGGGACGGTGGAGACCCAGTACTTC. Translating it yields CASSLGTVETQYF.

In its sample, this clonotype was seen many times. Sequence at one end of the junction differs from germline and may be a read error. The chain carries TRBV5-1 and TRBJ2-1; 14 positions match TRBD2. The CDR3 runs to 16 residues. The V gene's germline CDR1 is SGHRS and CDR2 YFSETQ. The chain's CDR3 is CASGFGTSGSYNEQFF. The CDR3, as DNA: TGCGCCAGCGGCTTCGGGACTAGCGGGAGCTACAATGAGCAGTTCTTC.

In this sample, this clonotype turned up many times. The chain links TRBV20-1 to TRBJ2-2; 8 positions agree with TRBD1. Germline CDR1 DFQATT, CDR2 SNEGSKA (reference sequence). The CDR3 covers 14 residues. V trimming: 6 bases; J trimming: 0 bases; junction bases outside the gene matches: 3. The CDR3 here is CSAPDRANTGELFF. The CDR3, as DNA: TGCAGTGCGCCGGACAGGGCGAACACCGGGGAGCTGTTTTTT.

The table lists this clonotype with many counts. The chain carries TRBV4-3 and TRBJ1-5; D remains unclear. V dropped 3 bases and J dropped 6 bases, with 9 bases sitting between them. The CDR3 has 13 amino acids. Germline V gene lookup returns CDR1 LGHNA and CDR2 YSLEER. CDR3 DNA sequence: TGCGCCAGCAGCCAGGAGCCGCTTCAGCCCCAGCATTTT. Translating it yields CASSQEPLQPQHF.

This clonotype was observed many times. The DNA of the CDR3 is TGCGCCAGCAGCTTGGGGACAGACACTAACTATGGCTACACCTTC. It encodes CASSLGTDTNYGYTF. This chain connects TRBV5-1 to TRBJ1-2, with D perhaps TRBD1 (6 bases). Trimming took off 0 bases at V and 0 bases at J, with 9 bases between the two ends. Looked up from germline, CDR1 is SGHRS and CDR2 is YFSETQ. CDR3 length: 15 residues.

This clonotype was recorded many times. This chain connects TRBV12-3 or TRBV12-4 to TRBJ1-2; a weak D match, TRBD1 (5 bases). V lost 5 bases and J 5 bases, leaving 18 bases between the germline ends. CDR3 size: 15 residues. DNA for the CDR3: TGTGCCAGCAGTATGCTCGGGGCATCGATTTATGGCTACACCTTC. Protein product: CASSMLGASIYGYTF.